The rows below give T cell receptor beta chains drawn from one sample of a study of blood T cell repertoires in COVID-19. Profiled with immunoSEQ multiplex PCR; TCRdb holds only in-frame clones, not every one. The repertoire includes roughly 80,000 clones, roughly 80% of them detected once, and approximately 14% sits in the top ten. The sample was peripheral blood. Receptors were obtained from a human donor in a cohort sampled during active COVID-19. CDR3s include the opening cysteine and the closing phenylalanine or tryptophan.

J	V	CDR3
TRBJ1-3	TRBV7-9	CASSRVWASGNTIYF
TRBJ2-2	TRBV3-1/TRBV3-2	CASSRWTGGDGELFF
TRBJ1-1	TRBV12-3/TRBV12-4	CASSLLPNTEAFF
TRBJ1-6	TRBV5-1	CASSSRGGSPLHF
TRBJ2-1	TRBV7-9	CASSGGLRANEQFF
TRBJ2-1	TRBV10-3	CAISASGGHNEQFF
TRBJ2-6	TRBV10-3	CAISDPTVSSGANVLTF
TRBJ1-4	TRBV3-1/TRBV3-2	CASSQSSATNEKLFF
TRBJ2-3	TRBV6-5	CASSNRDSTDTQYF
TRBJ1-3	TRBV13	CASRQGTLGSLIEETTIYF
TRBJ2-7	TRBV5-1	CASSLGDMLRWEQYF
TRBJ2-1	TRBV2	CASRAAPSANHNEQFF
TRBJ1-6	TRBV5-1	CASSLSAGGGSPLHF
TRBJ1-3	TRBV9	CASSPGTASSGNTIYF
TRBJ2-1	TRBV5-8	CASSRPGTGQAVF
TRBJ2-2	TRBV7-9	CASSLGAGNTGELFF
TRBJ1-3	TRBV29-1	CSVGGTGSSGNTIYF
TRBJ2-7	TRBV23-1	CASSPDEGTFSYEQYF
TRBJ2-7	TRBV3-1/TRBV3-2	CASSQSDRYYEQYF
TRBJ1-5	TRBV2	CASSSTGGNRDQPQHF
TRBJ2-1	TRBV27	CASSLLDSYNEQFF
TRBJ1-1	TRBV7-3	CASRPDSLNTEAFF
TRBJ1-5	TRBV28	CASSRGPLEEPQHF
TRBJ1-2	TRBV18	CASSPSPGTALAYGYTF
TRBJ1-6	TRBV5-6	CASSGRTGAYNSPLHF
TRBJ2-3	TRBV5-1	CASSLEYPLAGAGDTQYF
TRBJ1-1	TRBV1	CTSSQGPGKNTEAFF
TRBJ1-6	TRBV5-1	CASSLGQTNSPLHF
TRBJ1-6	TRBV18	CASSPGQGDSPLHF
TRBJ2-4	TRBV28	CASSYGNFQNIQYF
TRBJ2-1	TRBV5-1	CASRIAGGTYNEQFF
TRBJ1-2	TRBV4-1	CASSQTPSQGGPNYGYTF
TRBJ2-1	TRBV7-3	CASSWRPGGSYNEQFF